This T cell receptor beta chain originates from a study of T-cell memory formation after mild COVID-19. There are a few counts of this clonotype. CDR3 size: 13 residues. CDR1 and CDR2 from the germline V gene are SGHVS and FNYEAQ. The V end was cut by 5 bases, the J end by 6 bases, with 10 bases between. Using its own MiXCR run on the 5' RACE reads, TCRdb lists one record per CDR3 protein. The sample shows roughly 130,000 distinct CDR3 sequences, 17% of them seen only once. V and J are TRBV7-6 and TRBJ2-2; D not resolved. Sequenced: PBMCs or a T cell subset sorted from them (not recorded which). This TCR derives from a man between 18 and 35 years old who had mild COVID-19 (a few samples of this study predate the infection). Cell type and time point are not known. This chain's CDR3 is CASSRTRAGELFF. The CDR3 coding sequence is TGTGCCAGCAGCCGTACGAGAGCCGGGGAGCTGTTTTTT.